This T cell receptor beta chain was captured by sequencing in a study of cytomegalovirus exposure and HLA in healthy donors (dated by TCRdb to about 2017). About the investigation overall: An earlier analysis of 550 to 700 of the donors reported more than 250 Gb of sequence data and more than 90 million unique TCR beta sequences from about 179 million T cells. An early release that covered more than 550 HLA-typed donors contained approximately 320 gigabases of sequencing data and 70 million to 100 million unique TCR sequences. The genetic ancestry cluster associated with self-reported Caucasian donors included over 80% of the 398 genotyped donors. The study aimed to test whether cataloging public T cell receptors could reveal signatures of past pathogen exposure. Using immunosequencing, the study profiled T cell repertoires from roughly 650 subjects and related those repertoires to cytomegalovirus serostatus. Along with the roughly 670-subject first cohort, a separate validation cohort of over a hundred different subjects was used. To predict cytomegalovirus infection status, the study combined high-throughput TCR immunosequencing, statistical association of individual TCRs with disease status, and machine learning. A later analysis re-analyzed previously published TCR beta repertoires from about 730 donors and added high-resolution HLA genotyping to study TCR occurrence patterns. In the later analysis, no new phenotypic data were used to find candidate immune exposures; instead, reliance was placed on TCR beta sequences and their occurrence across donors. To decide whether each TCR beta V gene segment behaved as functional or pseudogenic, an earlier analysis of approximately 600 of the donors relied on high-throughput TCR beta sequencing. Alongside the repertoire data, information on donor age, sex, ethnicity and CMV serostatus was compiled. In a later genetic analysis, genome-wide SNP genotypes for about three fifths of the 666 donors were used, and that subset was treated as a discovery cohort. All discovery cohort repertoires had been generated on a single sequencing platform. HLA typing included class I and class II loci at four-digit resolution. The number of typed donors differed by locus: about 620-630 for A, B, C, DRB1 and DQB1; some 500 for DQA1; approximately 610 for DPA1; and around 470 for DPB1. Four or five DR-DQ haplotypes were treated as single units for association and clustering because of strong linkage in the cohort. Across about 370 genotyped donors of the cohort, an average of 235,054 unique TCR beta nucleotide sequences per donor were sequenced, and roughly a sixth of those sequences were non-productive. The full study reports these points: For the cohort, immune exposure information was limited to CMV serostatus. The study gave a list of more than 150 TCR beta chains associated with cytomegalovirus. According to a later genetic analysis, donors in an Asian-associated ancestry cluster had fewer N-insertions in productive TCRs than the approximately 650-donor mean. When HLA alleles, especially DR and DQ, strongly co-occurred, attributing TCR associations to individual alleles was difficult. Three of the identified cytomegalovirus-associated TCR beta chains were confirmed in vitro to be specific for cytomegalovirus antigens. This cohort had only TCR beta chains sequenced, and the lack of alpha or paired-chain data limited which features could be detected. Some IMGT-functional V segments, including TRBV6-2 and TRBV6-3, could not be told apart with the 87-base-pair reads, so those segments were excluded. The presence/absence analyses assumed that sequencing depth was roughly uniform across donors, and that assumption may not be true. Most CMV-associated TCR beta chains appeared to be HLA-restricted in a later analysis, and the HLA associations seemed to be driven largely by CMV exposure. Because some donors lacked HLA typing at each locus, the association tests relied only on the typed subset. Because counts were too low, about 18 rarely observed V segments, including chromosome 9 orphons, were excluded from the earlier analysis of 587 of the donors. The authors suggested that the approach could potentially be generalized to other disease states and immunological phenotypes. In a later analysis, HLA-associated TCR beta chains were found to be more clonally expanded and to have lower generation probabilities than equally common non-associated chains. A further reported finding was that TCR beta sequences accurately predicted the HLA-A and HLA-B alleles for most subjects in the first cohort. According to a later analysis, parvovirus B19, influenza, CMV and Epstein-Barr virus appeared linked to several top co-occurrence clusters. In a later analysis, around 17,000 TCR beta sequences were associated with specific HLA alleles at a false discovery rate of 0.05. A group of highly shared sequence variants was considered likely to be a technical artifact of the sequencing pipeline. In a later analysis, the rate of TCR association differed among HLA loci, with DRB1 alleles having the most associated TCRs and HLA-C alleles having the fewest. Most TCR sequences were observed very rarely across donors, whereas some public TCRs were present in many individuals. In an earlier analysis of over 550 of the donors, most TCR beta V segments were observed in productive rearrangements about 87% or about 30% of the time, broadly matching IMGT annotations. The classifier was reported to diagnose cytomegalovirus status with high specificity and sensitivity in both the original and validation cohorts. Linkage disequilibrium might explain the correlated functional status among segregating V segments, but an unknown experimental factor could not be excluded. In a later genetic analysis, a missense DCLRE1C variant was associated with V-gene and J-gene trimming of TCR beta chains, and the association was replicated in an independent cohort.

Trimmed from V: 6 bases; trimmed from J: 0 bases; junction bases lacking a gene match: 7. Spanning cysteine to phenylalanine, the CDR3 consists of 16 amino acids. Only the CDR3 DNA stays, 48 bases, in frame from base 1. The germline V gene (reference sequence) specifies LNHDA as CDR1 and SQIVND as CDR2. The cohort consisted of approximately 690 healthy bone marrow donors. At the time of sampling, all cohort members were nominally healthy, though unrecorded immune exposures were likely present. The donor tested CMV seronegative and was one of the 352 seronegative cohort members. Every donor gave a peripheral blood sample, and the peripheral blood mononuclear cells from that sample were used for TCR beta sequencing. The Qiagen DNeasy Blood Extraction Kit was used to extract genomic DNA from the blood cell samples. Comments on this clone: There is no known antigen for this receptor. No base quality values were provided; no much bigger clone lies one nucleotide off.

The method behind the library was the immunoSEQ multiplex PCR assay. For the multiplex PCR, a mixture combining 60 forward primers for TCR Vbeta segments and 13 reverse primers for TCR Jbeta segments was used. A multiplex PCR assay on genomic DNA amplified the CDR3 region of rearranged TCR beta genes. Amplified TCR beta libraries were sequenced as 87-base-pair reads on the Illumina HiSeq System. In the paper's pipeline: Across the 670 or so repertoires, a later analysis counted approximately 83 million unique TCR beta chains, approximately 10 million of which were shared by at least two donors. Raw reads were error-corrected and collapsed into unique sequences with a nearest-neighbor algorithm that merged closely related sequences to remove PCR and sequencing errors. CDR3 sequences were aligned to IMGT reference sequences to assign V, D and J gene segments. For a sequence to be retained, a match of at least six nucleotides to both a V gene segment and a J gene segment was required. Rearrangements were classified as productive when the CDR3 lacked stop codons and remained in frame with V and J, and all other rearrangements were classified as non-productive. CDR3 was defined by IMGT convention, running from the second conserved V-encoded cysteine to the conserved J-encoded phenylalanine. The earlier analysis of a few hundred of the donors excluded any sequence lacking an unambiguous match to a single V gene segment. An earlier analysis of 587 of the donors classified V segments as functional when productive rearrangements were above 56.7% and as segregating when the standard deviation between donors was above 5%. A statistical classification framework was built to diagnose cytomegalovirus status from the catalog of TCR beta chain sequences. V and J gene assignment, in a later analysis, came from comparing TCR nucleotide sequences with IMGT/GENE-DB human TR gene sequences. A later analysis assigned CDR3 sequences and most-parsimonious VDJ recombination scenarios with the TCRdist pipeline. In a later analysis, each TCR beta chain was defined by its CDR3 amino acid sequence together with its V-gene family, and reads without a unique V-gene family were excluded. To address suspected cross-contamination and a sequencing artifact, a later analysis removed a few hundred highly shared, low-generation-probability nucleotide sequences. In a later analysis, a clonal expansion index for each public chain was calculated from normalized within-repertoire ranks of inferred template counts. In a later analysis, generation probabilities were computed using a VDJ recombination model fitted to out-of-frame rearrangements, and the results were checked against IGoR. A later analysis scored TCR-TCR, TCR-HLA and TCR-CMV co-occurrence with hypergeometric tests, applying a repertoire-size bias correction to TCR pairs. A later analysis estimated false discovery rates by permuting HLA or CMV assignments 20 times. In a later analysis, co-occurring TCRs were grouped using DBSCAN, and TCRdist sequence similarity was added for clustering within HLA-allele-positive subsets. For co-occurrence clustering, repertoires with fewer than 30,000 or more than 120,000 public chains were excluded, along with about five repertoires with anomalous nucleotide sharing. As stored in TCRdb, this immuneACCESS dataset retains in-frame rearrangements with V and J assigned. A fraction of the clones does not appear; measured against another copy, unresolved V genes explain less than half of the discrepancy, and the remainder lacks a known reason. That table is the source of V, J and clone size, and D and trimming were worked out from the DNA. In all, the sample holds about 94,000 clones, and over 50% of those were seen once. Jointly, the top ten make up roughly 3.9% of the sample.

The chain uses TRBV19 and TRBJ1-3; the central 8 bases match TRBD1. The sequencing input was PBMCs. The sequence was collected from a man younger than 40 in good health and CMV-seronegative. The CDR3 is CASSMTGVLSGNTIYF. The DNA sequence follows: TGTGCCAGTAGCATGACAGGGGTCCTCTCTGGAAACACCATATATTTT.